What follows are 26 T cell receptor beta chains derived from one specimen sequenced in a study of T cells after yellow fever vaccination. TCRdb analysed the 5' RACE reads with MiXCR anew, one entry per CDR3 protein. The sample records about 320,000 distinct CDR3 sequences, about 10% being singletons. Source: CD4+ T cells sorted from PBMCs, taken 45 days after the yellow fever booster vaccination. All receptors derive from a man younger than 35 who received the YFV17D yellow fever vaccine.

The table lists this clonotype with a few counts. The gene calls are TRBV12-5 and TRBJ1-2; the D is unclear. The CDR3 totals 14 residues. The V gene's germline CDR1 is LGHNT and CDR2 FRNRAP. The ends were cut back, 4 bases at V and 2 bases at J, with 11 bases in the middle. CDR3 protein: CASGSRGRNYGYTF. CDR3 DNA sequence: TGTGCTAGTGGTTCCAGAGGCAGAAACTATGGCTACACCTTC.

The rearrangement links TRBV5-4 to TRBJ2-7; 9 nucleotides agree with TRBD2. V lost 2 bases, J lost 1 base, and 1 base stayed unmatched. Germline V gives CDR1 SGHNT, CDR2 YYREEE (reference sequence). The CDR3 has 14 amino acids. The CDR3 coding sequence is TGTGCCAGCAGCTTCGCGGGAGGGTCCTACGAGCAGTACTTC. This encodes CASSFAGGSYEQYF.

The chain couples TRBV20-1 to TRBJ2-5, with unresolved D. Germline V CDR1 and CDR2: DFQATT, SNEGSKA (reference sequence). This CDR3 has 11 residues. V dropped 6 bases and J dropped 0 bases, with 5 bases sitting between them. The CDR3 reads CSADNQETQYF. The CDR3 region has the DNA TGCAGTGCCGATAACCAAGAGACCCAGTACTTC.

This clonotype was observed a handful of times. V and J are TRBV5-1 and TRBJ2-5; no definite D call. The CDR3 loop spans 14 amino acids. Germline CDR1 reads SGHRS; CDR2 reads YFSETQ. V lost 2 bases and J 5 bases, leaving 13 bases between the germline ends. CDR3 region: CASSFGRLWETQYF. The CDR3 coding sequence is TGCGCCAGCAGCTTTGGGCGGTTATGGGAGACCCAGTACTTC.

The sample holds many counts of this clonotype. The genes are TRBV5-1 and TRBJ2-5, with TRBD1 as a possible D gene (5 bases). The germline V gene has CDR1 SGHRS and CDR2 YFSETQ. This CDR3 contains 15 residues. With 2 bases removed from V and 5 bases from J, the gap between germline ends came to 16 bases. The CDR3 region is CASSLTGVVTETQYF. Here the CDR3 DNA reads TGCGCCAGCAGCTTAACAGGCGTAGTCACCGAGACCCAGTACTTC.

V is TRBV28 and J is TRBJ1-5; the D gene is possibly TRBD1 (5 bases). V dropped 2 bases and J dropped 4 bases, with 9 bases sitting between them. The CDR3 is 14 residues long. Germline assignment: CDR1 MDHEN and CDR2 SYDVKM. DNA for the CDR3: TGTGCCAGCAGTTTAATTGAGGGGAATCAGCCCCAGCATTTT. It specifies CASSLIEGNQPQHF.

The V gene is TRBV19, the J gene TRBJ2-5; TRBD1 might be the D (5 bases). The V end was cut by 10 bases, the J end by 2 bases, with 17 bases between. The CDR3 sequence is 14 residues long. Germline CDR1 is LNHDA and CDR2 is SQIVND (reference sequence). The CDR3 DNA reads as TGTGCCACCCTTGACAGTACGACTCAAGAGACCCAGTACTTC. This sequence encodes CATLDSTTQETQYF.

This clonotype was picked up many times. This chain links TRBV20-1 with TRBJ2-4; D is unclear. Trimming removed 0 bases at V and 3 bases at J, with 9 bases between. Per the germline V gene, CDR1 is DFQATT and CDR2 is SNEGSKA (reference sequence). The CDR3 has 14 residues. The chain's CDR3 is CSARDLDIKNIQYF. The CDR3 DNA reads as TGCAGTGCTAGAGATCTTGATATCAAAAACATTCAGTACTTC.

Here the CDR3 DNA reads TGTGCCAGCACCCCCGGCGAGCGGGGGACGAACACCGGGGAGCTGTTTTTT. It encodes CASTPGERGTNTGELFF. The rearrangement uses TRBV7-2 and TRBJ2-2, with TRBD2 matching 8 bases. The CDR3 loop spans 17 amino acids. Germline trimming cut 7 bases from V and 0 bases from J; bases unmatched to any gene: 10. Per germline, CDR1 SGHTA and CDR2 FQGNSA.

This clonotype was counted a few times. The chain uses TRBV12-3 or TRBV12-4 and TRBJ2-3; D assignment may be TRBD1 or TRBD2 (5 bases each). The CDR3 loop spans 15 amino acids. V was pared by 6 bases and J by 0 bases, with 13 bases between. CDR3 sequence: CASSPRDLSTDTQYF. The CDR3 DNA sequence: TGTGCCAGCAGCCCTAGGGACCTCAGCACAGATACGCAGTATTTT.

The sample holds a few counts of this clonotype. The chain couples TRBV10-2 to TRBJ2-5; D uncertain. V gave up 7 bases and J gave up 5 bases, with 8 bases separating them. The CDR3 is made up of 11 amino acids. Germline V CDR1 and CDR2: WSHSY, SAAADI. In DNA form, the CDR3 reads TGCGCCAGCAAAGGAAGGGAGACCCAGTACTTC. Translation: CASKGRETQYF.

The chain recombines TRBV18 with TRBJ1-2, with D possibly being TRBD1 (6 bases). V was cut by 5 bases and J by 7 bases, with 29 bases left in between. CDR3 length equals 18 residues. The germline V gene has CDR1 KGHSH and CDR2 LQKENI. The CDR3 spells CASSSQGSSRPPEGGYTF. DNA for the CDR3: TGTGCCAGCTCATCGCAGGGGTCGAGTAGGCCTCCGGAAGGTGGCTACACCTTC. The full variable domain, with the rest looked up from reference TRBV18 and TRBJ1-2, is NAGVMQNPRHLVRRRGQEARLRCSPMKGHSHVYWYRQLPEEGLKFMVYLQKENIIDESGMPKERFSAEFPKEGPSILRIQQVVRGDSAAYFCASSSQGSSRPPEGGYTFGSGTRLTVV.

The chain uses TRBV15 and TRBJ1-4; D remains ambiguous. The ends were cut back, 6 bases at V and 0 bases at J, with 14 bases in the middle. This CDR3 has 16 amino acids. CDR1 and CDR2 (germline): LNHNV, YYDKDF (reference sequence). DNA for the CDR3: TGTGCCACCAGGAGCGGGGAGAGGGCAACTAATGAAAAACTGTTTTTT. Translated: CATRSGERATNEKLFF.

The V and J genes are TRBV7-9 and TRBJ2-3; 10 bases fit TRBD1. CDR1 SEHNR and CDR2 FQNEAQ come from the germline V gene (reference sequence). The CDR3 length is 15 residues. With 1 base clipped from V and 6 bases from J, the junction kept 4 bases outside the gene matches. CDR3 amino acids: CASSLVGDRGDTQYF. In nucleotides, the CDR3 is TGTGCCAGCAGCTTAGTAGGGGACAGGGGCGATACGCAGTATTTT.

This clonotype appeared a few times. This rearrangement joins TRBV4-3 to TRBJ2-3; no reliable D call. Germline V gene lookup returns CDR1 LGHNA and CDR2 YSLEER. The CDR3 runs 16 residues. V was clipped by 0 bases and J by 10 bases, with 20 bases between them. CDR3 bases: TGCGCCAGCAGCCAAGATAATGCCCCGCCCCGGGTGGCGCAGTATTTT. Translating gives CASSQDNAPPRVAQYF.

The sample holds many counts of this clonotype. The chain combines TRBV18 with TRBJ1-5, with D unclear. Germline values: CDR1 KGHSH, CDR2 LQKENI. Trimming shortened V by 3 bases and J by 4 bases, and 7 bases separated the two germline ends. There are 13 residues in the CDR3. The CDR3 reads CASSPDHNQPQHF. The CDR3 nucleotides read TGTGCCAGCTCACCGGACCATAATCAGCCCCAGCATTTT.

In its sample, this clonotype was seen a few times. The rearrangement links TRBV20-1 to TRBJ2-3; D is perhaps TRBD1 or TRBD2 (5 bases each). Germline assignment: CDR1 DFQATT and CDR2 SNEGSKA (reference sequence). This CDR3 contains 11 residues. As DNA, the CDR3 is TGCAGCCGGGGCCCCGCCGATACGCAGTATTTT. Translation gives CSRGPADTQYF.

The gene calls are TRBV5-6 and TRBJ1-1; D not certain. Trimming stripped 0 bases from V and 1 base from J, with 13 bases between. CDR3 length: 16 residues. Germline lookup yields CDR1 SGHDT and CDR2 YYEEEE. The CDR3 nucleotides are TGTGCCAGCAGCTTGGGGCCCCGGAGAGCGAACACTGAAGCTTTCTTT. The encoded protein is CASSLGPRRANTEAFF.

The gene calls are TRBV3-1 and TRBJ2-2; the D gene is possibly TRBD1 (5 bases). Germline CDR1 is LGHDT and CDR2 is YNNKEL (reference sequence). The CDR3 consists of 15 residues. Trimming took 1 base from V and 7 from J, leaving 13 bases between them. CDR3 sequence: CASSQGDRTYGELFF. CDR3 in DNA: TGTGCCAGCAGCCAAGGAGACAGAACATACGGGGAGCTGTTTTTT.

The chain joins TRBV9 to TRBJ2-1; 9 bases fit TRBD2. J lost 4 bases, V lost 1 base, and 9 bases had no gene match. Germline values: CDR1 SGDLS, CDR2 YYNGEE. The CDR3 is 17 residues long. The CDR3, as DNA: TGTGCCAGCAGCGTAAGAGAGCGGGGGGCGGAGTACAATGAGCAGTTCTTC. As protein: CASSVRERGAEYNEQFF. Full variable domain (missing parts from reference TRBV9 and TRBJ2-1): DSGVTQTPKHLITATGQRVTLRCSPRSGDLSVYWYQQSLDQGLQFLIQYYNGEERAKGNILERFSAQQFPDLHSELNLSSLELGDSALYFCASSVRERGAEYNEQFFGPGTRLTVL.

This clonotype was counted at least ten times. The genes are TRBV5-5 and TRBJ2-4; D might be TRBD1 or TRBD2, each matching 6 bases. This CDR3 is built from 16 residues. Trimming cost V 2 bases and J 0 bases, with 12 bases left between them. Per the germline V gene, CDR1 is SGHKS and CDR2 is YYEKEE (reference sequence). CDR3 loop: CASSFIGGLAKNIQYF. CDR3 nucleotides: TGTGCCAGCAGCTTTATAGGGGGGTTAGCCAAAAACATTCAGTACTTC.

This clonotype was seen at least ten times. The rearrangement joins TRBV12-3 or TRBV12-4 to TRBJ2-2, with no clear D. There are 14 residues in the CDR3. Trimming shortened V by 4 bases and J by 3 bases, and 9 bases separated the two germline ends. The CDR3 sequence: CASSYLGDTGELFF. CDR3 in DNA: TGTGCCAGCAGTTACCTAGGTGACACCGGGGAGCTGTTTTTT.

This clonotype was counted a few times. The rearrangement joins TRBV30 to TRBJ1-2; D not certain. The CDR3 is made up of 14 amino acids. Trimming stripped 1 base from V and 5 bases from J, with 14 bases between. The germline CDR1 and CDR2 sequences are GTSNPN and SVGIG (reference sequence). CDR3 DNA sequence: TGTGCCTGGAGTGCAATTAGCCCTCGTTATGGCTACACCTTC. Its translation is CAWSAISPRYGYTF.

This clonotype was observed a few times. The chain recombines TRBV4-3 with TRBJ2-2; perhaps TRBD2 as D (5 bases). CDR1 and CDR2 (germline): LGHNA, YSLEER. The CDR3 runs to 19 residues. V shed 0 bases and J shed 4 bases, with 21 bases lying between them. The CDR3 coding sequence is TGCGCCAGCAGCCAAGATCTGGGCCGACTACCGCGTGGCACCGGGGAGCTGTTTTTT. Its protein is CASSQDLGRLPRGTGELFF.

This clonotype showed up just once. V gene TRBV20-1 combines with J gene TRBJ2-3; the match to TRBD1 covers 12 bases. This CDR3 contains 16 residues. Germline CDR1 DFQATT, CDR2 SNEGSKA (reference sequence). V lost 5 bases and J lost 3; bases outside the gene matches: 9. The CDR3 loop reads CSAVPGQGAATDTQYF. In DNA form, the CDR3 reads TGCAGTGCTGTCCCGGGACAGGGGGCGGCGACAGATACGCAGTATTTT.

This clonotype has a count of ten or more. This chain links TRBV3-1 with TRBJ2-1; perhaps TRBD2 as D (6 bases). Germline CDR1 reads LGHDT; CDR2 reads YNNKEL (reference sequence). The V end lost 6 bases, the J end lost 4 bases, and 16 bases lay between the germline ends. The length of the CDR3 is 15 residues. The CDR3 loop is CASSQRLRGYNEQFF. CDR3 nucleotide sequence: TGTGCCAGCAGTCAAAGGCTTCGGGGGTACAATGAGCAGTTCTTC.